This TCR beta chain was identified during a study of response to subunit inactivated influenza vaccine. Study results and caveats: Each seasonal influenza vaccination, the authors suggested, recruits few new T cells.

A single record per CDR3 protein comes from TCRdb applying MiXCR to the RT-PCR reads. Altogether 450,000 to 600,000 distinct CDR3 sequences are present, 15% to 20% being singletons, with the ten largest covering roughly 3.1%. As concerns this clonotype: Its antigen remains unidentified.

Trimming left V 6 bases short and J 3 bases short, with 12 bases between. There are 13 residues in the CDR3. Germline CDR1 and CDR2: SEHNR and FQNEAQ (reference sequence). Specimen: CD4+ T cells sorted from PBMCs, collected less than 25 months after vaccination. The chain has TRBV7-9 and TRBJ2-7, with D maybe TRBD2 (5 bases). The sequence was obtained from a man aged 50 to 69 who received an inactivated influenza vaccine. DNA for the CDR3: TGTGCCAGCAGTTACCGCGGAGGCTACGAGCAGTACTTC. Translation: CASSYRGGYEQYF.